This TCR beta chain is drawn from a study of cytomegalovirus exposure and HLA in healthy donors. Researchers ran the PCR with 60 Vbeta and 13 Jbeta primers. Data came from immunoSEQ multiplex PCR; TCRdb stores just in-frame clones and leaves some out. The sample records around 110,000 clones, roughly four fifths being singletons. This clone occurred once. Germline assignment: CDR1 SQVTM and CDR2 ANQGSEA. J was trimmed by 4 bases and V by 7 bases; bases with no gene match: 7. The CDR3 covers 14 residues. Sequenced material: PBMCs. The chain uses TRBV29-1 and TRBJ2-2; TRBD2 agrees at 9 bases. This TCR was recovered from a woman in her forties or fifties in good health and CMV-seropositive. CDR3: CSAIAGETTGELFF. CDR3 in DNA: TGCAGCGCTATAGCGGGGGAGACCACCGGGGAGCTGTTTTTT.